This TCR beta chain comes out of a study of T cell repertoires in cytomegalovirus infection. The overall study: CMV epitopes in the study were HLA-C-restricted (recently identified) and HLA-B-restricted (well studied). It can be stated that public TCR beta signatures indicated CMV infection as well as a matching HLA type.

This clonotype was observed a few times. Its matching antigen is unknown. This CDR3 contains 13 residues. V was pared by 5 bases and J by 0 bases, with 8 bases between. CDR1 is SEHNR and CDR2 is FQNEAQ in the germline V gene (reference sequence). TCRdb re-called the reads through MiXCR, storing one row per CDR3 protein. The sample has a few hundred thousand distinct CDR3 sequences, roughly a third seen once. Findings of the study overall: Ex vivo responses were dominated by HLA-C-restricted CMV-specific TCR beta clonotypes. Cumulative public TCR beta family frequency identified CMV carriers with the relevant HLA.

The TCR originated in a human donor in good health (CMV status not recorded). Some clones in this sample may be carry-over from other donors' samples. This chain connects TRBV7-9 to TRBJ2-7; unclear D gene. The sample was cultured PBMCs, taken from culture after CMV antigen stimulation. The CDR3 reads CASSHVLSYEQYV. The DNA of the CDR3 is TGTGCCAGCAGCCACGTACTCTCCTACGAGCAGTACGTC.